This T cell receptor beta chain was documented in a study of blood T cells in healthy people across ages. The CDR3 runs 19 residues. Trimming cost V 6 bases and J 1 base; bases outside gene matches: 16. Germline V gene lookup returns CDR1 MNHEY and CDR2 SVGEGT. A sample-barcoded 5' primer and a J-beta primer mix were used in a second PCR of roughly 7 to 11 cycles. TCRdb called the 5' RACE reads again in MiXCR, with one record for every CDR3 protein. The sample consists of roughly 2 million distinct CDR3 sequences, around 48% of them appearing once. Notes on the study in general: Strong correlation was found linking TCR beta diversity to naive T cell percentage. Reliance upon unsorted PBMCs precluded definitive naive versus antigen-experienced comparison.

This clonotype was counted a few times. No antigen is known for it. Total RNA was isolated from each sample in quantities of at least 6 micrograms. The sample comprised blood. This clonotype originated in a woman aged 40 to 49 in good health. The chain links TRBV6-2 or TRBV6-3 to TRBJ2-5, with 11 nucleotides matching TRBD1. The CDR3 is CASRSDAGQGAPIQETQYF. The CDR3, as DNA: TGTGCCAGCAGAAGCGACGCCGGACAGGGGGCGCCAATCCAAGAGACCCAGTACTTC.